The T cell receptor beta chain described here comes from a study of vaccination effects on CD4 cells after COVID-19. With regard to this clone: Its antigen is as yet unknown.

V lost 0 bases, J lost 4 bases, and 4 bases lay in between. Germline V gene lookup returns CDR1 MNHEY and CDR2 SMNVEV (reference sequence). This CDR3 is 14 amino acids long. Cells that had been cultured for roughly ten days were the source of isolated CD4+ T cells. Participants completed two doses of the BNT162b2 or mRNA-1273 vaccine. None of the vaccinated had previously contracted SARS-CoV-2, and their nucleocapsid antibodies tested negative. This table comes from immunoSEQ multiplex PCR, and its TCRdb copy is limited to in-frame clones, with some not included. The sample shows about 73,000 clones, around 70% of them seen only once.

This clonotype was obtained from a human donor who received a COVID-19 vaccine. This sample comprised CD4+ T cells from PBMCs cultured without peptide, obtained after COVID-19 vaccination. This chain links TRBV27 with TRBJ1-6, with D uncertain. The CDR3 spells CASSLSRYNSPLHF. In nucleotides, the CDR3 is TGTGCCAGCAGTTTATCCAGGTATAATTCACCCCTCCACTTT.